The next 17 T cell receptor beta chains were all read from a single sample in a study of T cell changes during pregnancy in multiple sclerosis. Sequencing used immunoSEQ multiplex PCR; TCRdb keeps in-frame clones, though not all of them. The sample includes some 31,000 clones, roughly nine tenths seen only once; the top ten take 8.5% to 14%. This sample comprised CD8+ T cells from peripheral blood mononuclear cells, obtained in the third trimester of pregnancy. Every receptor here comes from a female donor with multiple sclerosis, enrolled in a pregnancy study.

V and J are TRBV30 and TRBJ2-6; possibly TRBD2 for D (6 bases). Germline V gene data show CDR1 as GTSNPN and CDR2 as SVGIG (reference sequence). Trimming stripped 6 bases from V and 5 bases from J, with 17 bases between. This CDR3 comprises 15 residues. CDR3 sequence: CACFSGSSWANVLTF. DNA for the CDR3: TGTGCCTGCTTTTCCGGGAGTTCTTGGGCCAACGTCCTGACTTTC.

The chain uses TRBV7-9 and TRBJ2-1; maybe TRBD2 (5 bases). V was clipped by 7 bases and J by 6 bases, with 13 bases between them. The V gene's germline CDR1 is SEHNR and CDR2 FQNEAQ (reference sequence). This CDR3 is 13 amino acids long. The CDR3, as DNA: TGTGCCAGCACTAGTAGCGCGGGCAATGAGCAGTTCTTC. This encodes CASTSSAGNEQFF.

The chain carries TRBV28 and TRBJ1-5; TRBD1 is a possible D gene (6 bases). Trimming took off 3 bases at V and 4 bases at J, with 19 bases between the two ends. This CDR3 contains 17 residues. CDR1 and CDR2 from the germline V gene are MDHEN and SYDVKM. CDR3 in amino acids: CASSFRGGALNNQPQHF. In DNA, the CDR3 is TGTGCCAGCAGTTTCCGCGGGGGGGCCCTTAATAATCAGCCCCAGCATTTT. Full variable domain (rest looked up from reference TRBV28 and TRBJ1-5): DVKVTQSSRYLVKRTGEKVFLECVQDMDHENMFWYRQDPGLGLRLIYFSYDVKMKEKGDIPEGYSVSREKKERFSLILESASTNQTSMYLCASSFRGGALNNQPQHFGDGTRLSIL.

This clone came up once. The chain joins TRBV5-6 to TRBJ2-7; TRBD1 aligns across 9 bases. Germline V CDR1 and CDR2: SGHDT, YYEEEE. The V and J ends lost 3 bases and 1 base, in that order; junction bases with no gene match: 2. The CDR3 extends over 14 amino acids. The CDR3 coding sequence is TGTGCCAGCAGCTATGGGACAGGGTCCTACGAGCAGTACTTC. This codes for CASSYGTGSYEQYF.

The chain employs TRBV6-1 and TRBJ1-2, with TRBD1 matching 7 bases. Looked up from germline, CDR1 is MNHNS and CDR2 is SASEGT. V shed 6 bases, J shed 2 bases, and the junction held 9 bases outside the gene matches. CDR3 length: 15 residues. This CDR3 reads CASSSDRSLNYGYTF. CDR3 bases: TGTGCCAGCAGCTCGGACAGGAGTCTCAACTATGGCTACACCTTC.

In this sample, this clone turned up once. The rearrangement links TRBV11-2 to TRBJ2-1; the D gene is possibly TRBD2 (6 bases). The V gene lost 5 bases and the J gene lost 7 bases, with 12 bases spanning the gap. Germline V gives CDR1 SGHAT, CDR2 FQNNGV. The CDR3 loop spans 13 amino acids. Here the CDR3 reads CASSIGTPNEQFF. In DNA, the CDR3 is TGTGCCAGCAGCATAGGGACTCCTAATGAGCAGTTCTTC.

The chain combines TRBV19 with TRBJ1-2, with 7 bases identical to TRBD1. The germline V gene has CDR1 LNHDA and CDR2 SQIVND (reference sequence). Trimming removed 7 bases from V and 4 bases from J; junction bases left unmatched: 6. The CDR3 consists of 13 residues. The DNA of the CDR3 is TGTGCCAGTAAGGAAGGGGGCATCTATGGCTACACCTTC. Translated, it gives CASKEGGIYGYTF.

The chain employs TRBV5-1 and TRBJ2-5; 9 bases agree with TRBD1. The V gene's germline CDR1 is SGHRS and CDR2 YFSETQ. After removal of 5 bases from V and 5 bases from J, the junction contained 7 bases not matched to a gene. The CDR3 is 14 amino acids. CDR3 protein: CASSITGGGETQYF. Here the CDR3 DNA reads TGCGCCAGCAGTATCACAGGGGGCGGGGAGACCCAGTACTTC.

The J gene is TRBJ2-1, the V gene TRBV5-4; TRBD2 aligns across 11 bases. CDR3 size: 17 residues. The trim removed 3 bases at V and 6 bases at J, leaving 11 bases unmatched. Germline values: CDR1 SGHNT, CDR2 YYREEE (reference sequence). CDR3 nucleotides: TGTGCCAGCAGCTCTACTAGCGGGAGAACTGCCTTCAATGAGCAGTTCTTC. As protein: CASSSTSGRTAFNEQFF.

The CDR3 nucleotides are TGTGCCAGCACCCCGGGGACAGGGGGCTACAATGAGCAGTTCTTC. It encodes CASTPGTGGYNEQFF. The chain uses TRBV27 and TRBJ2-1, with TRBD1 identical over 11 bases. Germline V gene sequence: CDR1 MNHEY, CDR2 SMNVEV (reference sequence). This CDR3 spans 15 amino acids. The V segment lost 7 bases and the J segment 3 bases; nucleotides outside the gene matches: 5.

The V call is TRBV5-1, the J call TRBJ2-5, with D tentatively TRBD1 (6 bases). CDR1 is SGHRS, CDR2 YFSETQ, per germline. Trimming cost V 4 bases and J 2 bases, with 12 bases left between them. The CDR3 loop spans 14 amino acids. The CDR3 nucleotides read TGCGCCAGCAGCGTGTGGACAGTACAAGAGACCCAGTACTTC. Its protein is CASSVWTVQETQYF.

This clone was counted once. This chain connects TRBV27 to TRBJ1-1; TRBD1 matches 8 bases. Germline loops: CDR1 MNHEY, CDR2 SMNVEV (reference sequence). The CDR3 contains 15 residues. Trimming took 1 base from V and 1 from J; bases not matched to a gene: 2. CDR3 bases: TGTGCCAGCAGTTTATTTCAGGGGGCGAACACTGAAGCTTTCTTT. Residues: CASSLFQGANTEAFF.

V is TRBV7-2 and J is TRBJ1-1; no definite D call. Trimming pared 4 bases from V and 2 bases from J, leaving 11 bases between. CDR3 length: 14 amino acids. Per the germline V gene, CDR1 is SGHTA and CDR2 is FQGNSA. CDR3 sequence (DNA): TGTGCCAGCAGCTCGCAGACATCTAACACTGAAGCTTTCTTT. This sequence encodes CASSSQTSNTEAFF.

The genes are TRBV6-5 and TRBJ1-1; D uncertain. The CDR3 is 11 amino acids. The V and J ends lost 7 bases and 7 bases respectively, with 10 bases between them. Germline lookup yields CDR1 MNHEY and CDR2 SVGAGI. In DNA form, the CDR3 reads TGTGCCAGCAATAGTGCCCTTGAAGCTTTCTTT. Its protein product is CASNSALEAFF.

The chain joins TRBV7-2 to TRBJ2-3; weak D call: TRBD2 (7 bases). This CDR3 is built from 13 residues. With 5 bases removed from V and 4 bases from J, the gap between germline ends came to 10 bases. Germline V gene lookup returns CDR1 SGHTA and CDR2 FQGNSA. CDR3 DNA sequence: TGTGCCAGCAGCGGGGGGGGCGCAGATACGCAGTATTTT. It codes for CASSGGGADTQYF.

This clone was recorded once. This chain connects TRBV19 to TRBJ1-2; 7 bases line up with TRBD1. The junction had 5 bases not matched to a gene; V was cut back by 3 bases and J by 7 bases. Germline CDR1 is LNHDA and CDR2 is SQIVND (reference sequence). The CDR3 totals 13 residues. The CDR3 protein is CASSMRAGGGYTF. Here the CDR3 DNA reads TGTGCCAGTAGTATGCGCGCAGGGGGTGGCTACACCTTC.

A single count supports this clone. CDR3: CSVEGEGGGRVRLFF. CDR3 in DNA: TGCAGCGTTGAAGGGGAGGGGGGGGGTCGAGTTAGACTGTTTTTT. The genes are TRBV29-1 and TRBJ1-4; the D gene is possibly TRBD1 (6 bases). In germline, CDR1 is SQVTM, CDR2 ANQGSEA. CDR3 length equals 15 residues. V shed 1 base and J shed 13 bases, with 22 bases lying between them.